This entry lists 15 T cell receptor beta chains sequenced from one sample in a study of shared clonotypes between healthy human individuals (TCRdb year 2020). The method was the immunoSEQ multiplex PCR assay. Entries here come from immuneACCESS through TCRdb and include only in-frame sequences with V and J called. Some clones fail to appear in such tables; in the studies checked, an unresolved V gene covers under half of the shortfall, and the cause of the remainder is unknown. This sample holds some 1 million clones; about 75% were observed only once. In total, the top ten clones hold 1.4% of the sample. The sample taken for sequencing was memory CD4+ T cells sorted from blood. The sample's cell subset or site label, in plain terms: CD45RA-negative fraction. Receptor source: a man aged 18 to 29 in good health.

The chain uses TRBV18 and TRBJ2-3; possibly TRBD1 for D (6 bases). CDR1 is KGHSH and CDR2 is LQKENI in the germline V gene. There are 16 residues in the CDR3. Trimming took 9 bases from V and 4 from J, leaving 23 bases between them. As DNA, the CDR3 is TGTGCCAGTTTCCTACCCACAGGGCATCTCGCAGATACGCAGTATTTT. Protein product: CASFLPTGHLADTQYF.

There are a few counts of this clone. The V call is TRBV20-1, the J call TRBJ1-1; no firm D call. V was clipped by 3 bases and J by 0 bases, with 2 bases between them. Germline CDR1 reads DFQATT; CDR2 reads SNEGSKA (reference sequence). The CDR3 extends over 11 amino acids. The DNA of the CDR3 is TGCAGTGCTAGCTTGAACACTGAAGCTTTCTTT. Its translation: CSASLNTEAFF.

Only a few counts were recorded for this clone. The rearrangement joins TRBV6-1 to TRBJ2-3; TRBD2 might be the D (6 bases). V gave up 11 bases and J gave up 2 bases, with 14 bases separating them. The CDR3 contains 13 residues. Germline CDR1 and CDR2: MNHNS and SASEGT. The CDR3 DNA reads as TGTGCCGGGGGAAGGGACTTCACAGATACGCAGTATTTT. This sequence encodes CAGGRDFTDTQYF.

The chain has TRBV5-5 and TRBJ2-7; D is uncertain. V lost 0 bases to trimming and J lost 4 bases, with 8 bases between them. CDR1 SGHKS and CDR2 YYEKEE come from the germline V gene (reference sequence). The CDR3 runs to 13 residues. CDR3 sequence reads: CASSLALGYEQYF. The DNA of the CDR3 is TGTGCCAGCAGCTTGGCCCTGGGGTACGAGCAGTACTTC.

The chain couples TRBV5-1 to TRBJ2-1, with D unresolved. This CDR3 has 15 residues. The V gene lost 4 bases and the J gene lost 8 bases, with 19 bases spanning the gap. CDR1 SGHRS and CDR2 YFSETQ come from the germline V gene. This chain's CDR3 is CASSPEGNSPYEQFF. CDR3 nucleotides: TGCGCCAGCAGCCCCGAAGGGAACTCACCCTATGAGCAGTTCTTC.

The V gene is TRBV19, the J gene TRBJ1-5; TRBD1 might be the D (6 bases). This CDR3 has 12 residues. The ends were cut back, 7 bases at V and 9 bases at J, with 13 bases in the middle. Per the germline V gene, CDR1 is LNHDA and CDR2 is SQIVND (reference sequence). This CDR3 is CASTTGFAPQHF. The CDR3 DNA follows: TGTGCCAGTACTACAGGGTTCGCGCCCCAGCATTTT.

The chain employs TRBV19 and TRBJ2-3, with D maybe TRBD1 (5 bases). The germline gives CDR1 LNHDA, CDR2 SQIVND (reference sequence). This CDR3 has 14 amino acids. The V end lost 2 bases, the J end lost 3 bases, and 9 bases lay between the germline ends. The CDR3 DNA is TGTGCCAGTAGTATAAAGGCAGGGACAGATACGCAGTATTTT. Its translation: CASSIKAGTDTQYF.

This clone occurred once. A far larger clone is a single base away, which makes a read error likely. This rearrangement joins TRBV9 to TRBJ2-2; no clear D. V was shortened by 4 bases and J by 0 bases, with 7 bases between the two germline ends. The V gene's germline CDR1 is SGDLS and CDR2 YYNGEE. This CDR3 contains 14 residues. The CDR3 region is CASSPQANTGELFF. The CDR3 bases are TGTGCCAGCAGCCCCCAGGCGAACACCGGGGAGCTGTTTTTT. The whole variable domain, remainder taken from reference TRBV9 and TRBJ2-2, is DSGVTQTPKHLITATGQRVTLRCSPRSGDLSVYWYQQSLDQGLQFLIQYYNGEERAKGNILERFSAQQFPDLHSELNLSSLELGDSALYFCASSPQANTGELFFGEGSRLTVL.

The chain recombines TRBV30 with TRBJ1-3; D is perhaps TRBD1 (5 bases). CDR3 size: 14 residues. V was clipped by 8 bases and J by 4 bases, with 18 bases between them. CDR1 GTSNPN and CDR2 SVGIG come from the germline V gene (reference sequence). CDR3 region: CALGGGSGGNTIYF. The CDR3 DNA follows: TGTGCCCTTGGGGGGGGATCGGGAGGAAACACCATATATTTT.

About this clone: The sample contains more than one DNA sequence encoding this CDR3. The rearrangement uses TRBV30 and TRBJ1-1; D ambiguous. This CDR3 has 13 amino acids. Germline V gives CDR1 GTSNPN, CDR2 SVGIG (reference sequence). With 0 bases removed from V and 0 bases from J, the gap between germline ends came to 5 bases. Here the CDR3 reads CAWSVKLNTEAFF. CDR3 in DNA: TGTGCCTGGAGTGTAAAGCTGAACACTGAAGCTTTCTTT. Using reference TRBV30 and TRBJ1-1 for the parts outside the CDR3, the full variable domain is SQTIHQWPATLVQPVGSPLSLECTVEGTSNPNLYWYRQAAGRGLQLLFYSVGIGQISSEVPQNLSASRPQDRQFILSSKKLLLSDSGFYLCAWSVKLNTEAFFGQGTRLTVV.

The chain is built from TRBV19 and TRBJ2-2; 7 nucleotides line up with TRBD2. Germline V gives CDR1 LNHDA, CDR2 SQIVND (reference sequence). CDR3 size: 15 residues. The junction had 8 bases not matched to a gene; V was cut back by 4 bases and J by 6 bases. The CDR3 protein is CASSTREKVSGELFF. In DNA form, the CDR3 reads TGTGCCAGTAGTACGCGGGAGAAGGTCTCCGGGGAGCTGTTTTTT.

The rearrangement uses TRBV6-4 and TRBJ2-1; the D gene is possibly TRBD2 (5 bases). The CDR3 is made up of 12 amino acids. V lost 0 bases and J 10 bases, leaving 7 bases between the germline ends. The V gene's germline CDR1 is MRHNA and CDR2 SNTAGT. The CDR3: CASSDSGGEQFF. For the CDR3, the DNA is TGTGCCAGCAGTGACTCTGGAGGAGAGCAGTTCTTC.

CDR3 protein: CASRPTAGELFF. In DNA form, the CDR3 reads TGTGCCAGCAGGCCCACGGCCGGGGAGCTGTTTTTT. The rearrangement links TRBV2 to TRBJ2-2; unclear D gene. The CDR3 totals 12 residues. V gave up 6 bases and J gave up 6 bases, with 8 bases separating them. Germline V gene sequence: CDR1 SNHLY, CDR2 FYNNEI.

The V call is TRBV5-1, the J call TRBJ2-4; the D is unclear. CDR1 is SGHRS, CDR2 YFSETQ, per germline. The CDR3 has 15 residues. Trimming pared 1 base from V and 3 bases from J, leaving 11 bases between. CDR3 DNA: TGCGCCAGCAGCTTGAGTCCCAGTGGCAAAAACATTCAGTACTTC. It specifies CASSLSPSGKNIQYF.

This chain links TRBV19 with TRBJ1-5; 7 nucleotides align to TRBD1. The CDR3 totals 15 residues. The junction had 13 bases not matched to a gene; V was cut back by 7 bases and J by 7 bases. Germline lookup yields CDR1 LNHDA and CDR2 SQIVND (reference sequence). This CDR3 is CASTATTGSGQPQHF. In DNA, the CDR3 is TGTGCCAGTACTGCGACGACAGGGTCGGGGCAGCCCCAGCATTTT.